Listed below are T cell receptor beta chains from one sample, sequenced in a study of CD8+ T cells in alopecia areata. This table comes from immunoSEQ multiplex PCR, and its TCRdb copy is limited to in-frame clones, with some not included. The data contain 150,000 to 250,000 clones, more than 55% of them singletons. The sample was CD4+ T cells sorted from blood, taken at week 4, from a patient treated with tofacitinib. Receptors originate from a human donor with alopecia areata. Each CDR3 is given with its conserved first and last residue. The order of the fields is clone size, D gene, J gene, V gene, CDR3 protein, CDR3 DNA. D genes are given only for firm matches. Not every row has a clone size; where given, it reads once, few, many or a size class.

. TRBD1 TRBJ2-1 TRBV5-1 CASSLGEKGQGDSEQFF TGCGCCAGCAGCTTGGGGGAGAAGGGACAGGGAGATTCTGAGCAGTTCTTC
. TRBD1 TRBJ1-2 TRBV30 CAWRGTGDGYTF TGTGCCTGGAGGGGGACAGGGGATGGCTACACCTTC
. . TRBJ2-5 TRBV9 CASSDGLSPALRTQYF TGTGCCAGCAGCGATGGGTTGTCTCCAGCCCTTAGGACCCAGTACTTC
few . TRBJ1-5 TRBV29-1 CSVATEPNQPQHF TGCAGCGTCGCGACAGAACCCAATCAGCCCCAGCATTTT
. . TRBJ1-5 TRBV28 CASRKPGTFEQPQHF TGTGCCAGCAGAAAACCGGGAACCTTCGAGCAGCCCCAGCATTTT
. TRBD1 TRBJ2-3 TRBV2 CASSSGTGRWTQYF TGTGCCAGCAGCTCCGGGACAGGGCGGTGGACGCAGTATTTT
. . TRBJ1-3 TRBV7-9 CASMRHSGNTIYF TGTGCCAGCATGAGGCACTCTGGAAACACCATATATTTT
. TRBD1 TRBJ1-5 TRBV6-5 CASSPDRILAQPQHF TGTGCCAGCAGTCCGGACAGGATTTTAGCTCAGCCCCAGCATTTT
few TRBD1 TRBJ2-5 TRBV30 CAWRVIGGVQETQYF TGTGCCTGGAGGGTGATAGGGGGCGTTCAAGAGACCCAGTACTTC
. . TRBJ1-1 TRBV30 CAWRIRGHTEAFF TGTGCCTGGCGCATCAGGGGTCACACTGAAGCTTTCTTT
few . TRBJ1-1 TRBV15 CATSREGGMTEAFF TGTGCCACCAGCAGAGAAGGGGGGATGACTGAAGCTTTCTTT
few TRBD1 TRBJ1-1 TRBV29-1 CSVQGGAGNTEAFF TGCAGCGTACAAGGGGGCGCGGGGAACACTGAAGCTTTCTTT
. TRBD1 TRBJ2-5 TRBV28 CASCPGQQETQYF TGTGCCAGCTGCCCGGGACAGCAAGAGACCCAGTACTTC
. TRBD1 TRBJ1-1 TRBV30 CAWSQTGGMNTEAFF TGTGCCTGGAGTCAGACAGGGGGAATGAACACTGAAGCTTTCTTT
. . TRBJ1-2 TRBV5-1 CASSQPGRYYTF TGCGCCAGCAGCCAACCGGGACGTTACTACACCTTC
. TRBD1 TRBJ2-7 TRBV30 CAWTKIPQGANLQYF TGTGCCTGGACCAAGATCCCACAGGGGGCGAATCTACAGTACTTC
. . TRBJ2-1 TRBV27 CASCKAADLRYNEQFF TGTGCCAGCTGTAAGGCCGCTGACCTGCGGTACAATGAGCAGTTCTTC
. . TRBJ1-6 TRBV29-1 CSASSGQTDSPLHF TGCAGCGCCAGCTCTGGACAGACGGATTCACCCCTCCACTTT
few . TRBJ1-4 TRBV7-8 CASSLERQGREKLFF TGTGCCAGCAGCTTAGAGAGGCAGGGGCGGGAAAAACTGTTTTTT
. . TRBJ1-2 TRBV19 CASSREGARSYGYTF TGTGCCAGTAGTCGAGAGGGAGCACGGAGCTATGGCTACACCTTC
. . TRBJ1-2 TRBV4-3 CASSQGAQGYGYTF TGCGCCAGCAGCCAGGGTGCACAGGGCTATGGCTACACCTTC
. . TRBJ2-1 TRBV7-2 CASSFETGNEQFF TGTGCCAGCAGCTTCGAGACGGGCAATGAGCAGTTCTTC
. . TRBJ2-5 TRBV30 CAWSYSDASETQYF TGTGCCTGGAGCTACTCGGACGCATCGGAGACCCAGTACTTC
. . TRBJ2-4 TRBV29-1 CSVYQTTQNIQYF TGCAGCGTATATCAGACTACCCAAAACATTCAGTACTTC
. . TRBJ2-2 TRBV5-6 CASSLRTPTDTGELFF TGTGCCAGCAGCCTTCGGACACCGACCGACACCGGGGAGCTGTTTTTT
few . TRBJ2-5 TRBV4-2 CASSPGAGGETQYF TGTGCCAGCAGCCCGGGGGCGGGTGGGGAGACCCAGTACTTC
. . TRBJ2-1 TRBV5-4 CASSRLAQGVGNEQFF TGTGCCAGCAGCCGTCTCGCACAGGGAGTAGGCAATGAGCAGTTCTTC
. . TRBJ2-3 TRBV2 CASSEWDRGTDTQYF TGTGCCAGCAGTGAATGGGATCGAGGCACAGATACGCAGTATTTT
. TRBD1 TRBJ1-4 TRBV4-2 CASSQQPGQGYEKLFF TGTGCCAGCAGCCAACAACCGGGACAGGGTTATGAAAAACTGTTTTTT
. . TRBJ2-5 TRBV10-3 CAISGSDLETQYF TGTGCCATCAGTGGGTCCGACCTAGAGACCCAGTACTTC
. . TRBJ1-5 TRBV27 CASSLYPGPQHF TGTGCCAGCAGTTTATACCCGGGGCCCCAGCATTTT
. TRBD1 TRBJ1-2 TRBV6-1 CATLTGFGYTF TGTGCCACCTTGACAGGGTTTGGCTACACCTTC
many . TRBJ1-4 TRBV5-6 CASSLSFGNEKLFF TGTGCCAGCAGCTTGTCCTTCGGTAATGAAAAACTGTTTTTT
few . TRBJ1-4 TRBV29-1 CSVEDGRVREKLFF TGCAGCGTTGAAGATGGCAGGGTGAGGGAAAAACTGTTTTTT
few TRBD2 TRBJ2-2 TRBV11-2 CASSPGGALTGELFF TGTGCCAGCAGCCCGGGGGGGGCCTTAACCGGGGAGCTGTTTTTT
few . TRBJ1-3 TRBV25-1 CASTPGYSGNTIYF TGTGCCAGCACCCCCGGATACTCTGGAAACACCATATATTTT
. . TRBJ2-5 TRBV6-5 CASSYSRTRLTQYF TGTGCCAGCAGTTACTCGCGAACGCGTTTGACCCAGTACTTC
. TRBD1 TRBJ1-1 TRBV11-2 CASSMGQPNTEAFF TGTGCCAGCAGCATGGGACAGCCGAACACTGAAGCTTTCTTT
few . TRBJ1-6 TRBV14 CASSQDIGRRNSPLHF TGTGCCAGCAGCCAAGATATTGGAAGGCGGAATTCACCCCTCCACTTT
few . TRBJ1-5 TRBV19 CASSIGEGRPQHF TGTGCCAGTAGTATAGGTGAAGGCCGGCCCCAGCATTTT
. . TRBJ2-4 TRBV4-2 CASSQSGRLPSDIQYF TGTGCCAGCAGCCAGAGCGGACGGCTCCCTTCCGACATTCAGTACTTC
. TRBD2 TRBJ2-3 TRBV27 CASSLLAGNTDTQYF TGTGCCAGCAGCTTACTAGCGGGGAACACAGATACGCAGTATTTT
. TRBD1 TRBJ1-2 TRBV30 CAWSGTGPYGYTF TGTGCCTGGAGCGGGACAGGGCCCTATGGCTACACCTTC
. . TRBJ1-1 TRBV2 CASIAGVMNTEAFF TGTGCCAGCATCGCAGGGGTGATGAACACTGAAGCTTTCTTT
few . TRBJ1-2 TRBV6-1 CASTRGGGGGYGYTF TGTGCCAGCACCCGGGGGGGAGGCGGAGGGTATGGCTACACCTTC
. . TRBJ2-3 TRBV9 CASSVDGSSTDTQYF TGTGCCAGCAGCGTAGATGGGAGCAGCACAGATACGCAGTATTTT
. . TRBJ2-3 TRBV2 CASSAARGRTDTQYF TGTGCCAGCAGTGCGGCGCGGGGGCGCACAGATACGCAGTATTTT
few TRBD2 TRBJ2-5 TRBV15 CATSGSREGETQYF TGTGCCACCAGCGGGTCCAGGGAGGGAGAGACCCAGTACTTC
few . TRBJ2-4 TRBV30 CAWSGVDLAKNIQYF TGTGCCTGGAGCGGCGTCGATCTAGCGAAAAACATTCAGTACTTC
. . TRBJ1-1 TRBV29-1 CSHRRTMNTEAFF TGCAGCCACCGGCGTACCATGAACACTGAAGCTTTCTTT
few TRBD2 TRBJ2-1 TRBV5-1 CASSSSGVDNEQFF TGCGCCAGCAGCTCTAGCGGGGTCGACAATGAGCAGTTCTTC
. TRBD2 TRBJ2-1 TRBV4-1 CASSQASGLATLRSYNEQFF TGCGCCAGCAGCCAAGCCTCGGGACTAGCCACATTGAGATCCTACAATGAGCAGTTCTTC